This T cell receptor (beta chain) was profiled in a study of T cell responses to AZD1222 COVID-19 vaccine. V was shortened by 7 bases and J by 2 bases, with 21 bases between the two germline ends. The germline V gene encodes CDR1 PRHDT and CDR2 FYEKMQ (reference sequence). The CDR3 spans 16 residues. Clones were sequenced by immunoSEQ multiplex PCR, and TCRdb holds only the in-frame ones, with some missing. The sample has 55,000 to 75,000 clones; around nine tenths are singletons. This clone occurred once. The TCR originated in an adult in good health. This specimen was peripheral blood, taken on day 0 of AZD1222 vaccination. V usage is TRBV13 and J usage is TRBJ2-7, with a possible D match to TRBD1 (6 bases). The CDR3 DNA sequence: TGTGCCAGCATCCTAAAAGGGGTACAGGGAACCTACGAGCAGTACTTC. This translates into CASILKGVQGTYEQYF.